Only a few counts were recorded for the clone carrying this T cell receptor (beta chain). Its antigen is not known. Assay used: immunoSEQ multiplex PCR; TCRdb lists only in-frame clones, some missing. The sample carries about 20,000 clones, around 85% recorded once. The sample belongs to a study of somatic mutations in cytotoxic T cells in rheumatoid arthritis. Study at large: Immediately following diagnosis and ahead of any treatment, patient blood (over 28 ml EDTA) was drawn. Study outcomes and limitations: Which antigens the expanded CD8+ clones targeted was unknown. CD8+ T cells showed clonality that did not differ significantly between patients with rheumatoid arthritis and age-matched healthy controls.

The TCR sequence derives from a middle-aged woman with rheumatoid arthritis. Sequenced input: CD8+ T cells sorted from blood.

The chain's CDR3 is CASSVATTGTNEKLFF. In DNA form, the CDR3 reads TGTGCCAGCAGCGTAGCCACAACGGGAACTAATGAAAAACTGTTTTTT. V gene TRBV9 combines with J gene TRBJ1-4; no clear D gene. The CDR3 runs to 16 residues. Trimming removed 0 bases at V and 1 base at J, with 10 bases between. CDR1 and CDR2 (germline): SGDLS, YYNGEE. The complete variable domain, with remaining parts taken from reference TRBV9 and TRBJ1-4, reads DSGVTQTPKHLITATGQRVTLRCSPRSGDLSVYWYQQSLDQGLQFLIQYYNGEERAKGNILERFSAQQFPDLHSELNLSSLELGDSALYFCASSVATTGTNEKLFFGSGTQLSVL.